The next 26 T cell receptor beta chains were all read from a single sample in a study of blood T cell repertoires in COVID-19. Assay: immunoSEQ multiplex PCR; the TCRdb copy retains only in-frame clones and omits some. The table includes 20,000 or so clones, roughly nine tenths detected once. Sequencing was performed on peripheral blood. The receptor source for this set is a human donor in a cohort sampled during active COVID-19.

The chain joins TRBV6-6 to TRBJ2-7, with D possibly being TRBD1 (6 bases). This CDR3 spans 14 amino acids. V was cut by 2 bases and J by 2 bases, with 10 bases left in between. Germline assignment: CDR1 MNHNY and CDR2 SVGAGI (reference sequence). The CDR3 sequence is CASSYQQGTYEQYF. CDR3 DNA sequence: TGTGCCAGCAGTTACCAACAGGGAACCTACGAGCAGTACTTC.

The chain carries TRBV6-6 and TRBJ1-1, with D perhaps matching TRBD1 (6 bases). With 2 bases removed from V and 3 bases from J, the gap between germline ends came to 10 bases. Germline assignment: CDR1 MNHNY and CDR2 SVGAGI (reference sequence). CDR3 length: 14 amino acids. The chain's CDR3 is CASSYRGLDTEAFF. As DNA, the CDR3 is TGTGCCAGCAGTTACAGGGGGTTGGACACTGAAGCTTTCTTT.

The genes are TRBV18 and TRBJ2-5; TRBD1 matches 10 bases. The CDR3 runs to 15 residues. The germline V gene has CDR1 KGHSH and CDR2 LQKENI. Trimming at V came to 8 bases and at J to 1 base, leaving 7 bases not matched to a gene. In DNA, the CDR3 is TGTGCCAGCGTTCCGGGACAGGGGCTCCAAGAGACCCAGTACTTC. This translates into CASVPGQGLQETQYF. Complete variable domain (other parts from reference TRBV18 and TRBJ2-5): NAGVMQNPRHLVRRRGQEARLRCSPMKGHSHVYWYRQLPEEGLKFMVYLQKENIIDESGMPKERFSAEFPKEGPSILRIQQVVRGDSAAYFCASVPGQGLQETQYFGPGTRLLVL.

The V call is TRBV6-5, the J call TRBJ1-1; a weak D match, TRBD1 (5 bases). The CDR3 is 14 amino acids. Germline CDR1 reads MNHEY; CDR2 reads SVGAGI. With 2 bases removed from V and 6 bases from J, the gap between germline ends came to 13 bases. In DNA, the CDR3 is TGTGCCAGCAGTTACACAGGATCCGCTGCTGAAGCTTTCTTT. Residues: CASSYTGSAAEAFF.

The chain employs TRBV4-2 and TRBJ2-1; D is unclear. Germline CDR1 is LGHNA and CDR2 is YNFKEQ. Trimming left V 0 bases short and J 9 bases short, with 12 bases between. The CDR3 has 14 residues. The CDR3 DNA sequence: TGTGCCAGCAGCCAAGATTTCGGTACGGGTGAGCAGTTCTTC. Translation: CASSQDFGTGEQFF.

The rearrangement uses TRBV5-1 and TRBJ2-7, with TRBD1 identical over 7 bases. CDR1 is SGHRS and CDR2 is YFSETQ in the germline V gene. The V and J ends lost 4 bases and 2 bases, in that order; junction bases with no gene match: 18. CDR3 length: 18 residues. This CDR3 is CASSQQGSTRRVPYEQYF. Written as DNA, the CDR3 is TGCGCCAGCAGCCAACAGGGGTCGACACGCAGGGTCCCCTACGAGCAGTACTTC.

This chain connects TRBV5-1 to TRBJ2-6; D might be TRBD2 (5 bases). Trimming took off 3 bases at V and 2 bases at J, with 9 bases between the two ends. CDR1 is SGHRS, CDR2 YFSETQ, per germline. This CDR3 region has 15 residues. The CDR3 reads CASSYQLAGANVLTF. The CDR3 nucleotides are TGCGCCAGCAGCTACCAACTAGCTGGGGCCAACGTCCTGACTTTC. Based on the CDR3 plus reference TRBV5-1 and TRBJ2-6, the full variable domain is KAGVTQTPRYLIKTRGQQVTLSCSPISGHRSVSWYQQTPGQGLQFLFEYFSETQRNKGNFPGRFSGRQFSNSRSEMNVSTLELGDSALYLCASSYQLAGANVLTFGAGSRLTVL.

The chain is built from TRBV29-1 and TRBJ1-2; unclear D gene. From germline, CDR1 is SQVTM and CDR2 ANQGSEA. The CDR3 consists of 14 residues. Trimming shortened V by 7 bases and J by 2 bases, and 17 bases separated the two germline ends. The CDR3, as DNA: TGCAGCGCCGGCCCCGGAGACCTCAACTATGGCTACACCTTC. Residues: CSAGPGDLNYGYTF.

This clone was seen only once. The V and J genes are TRBV6-4 and TRBJ2-3, with TRBD2 as a possible D gene (6 bases). The germline V and J ends were trimmed by 4 bases and 4 bases, with 12 bases remaining between them. The germline CDR1 and CDR2 sequences are MRHNA and SNTAGT. CDR3 length: 14 residues. CDR3: CASSATRGADTQYF. Written as DNA, the CDR3 is TGTGCCAGCAGTGCGACTAGAGGCGCAGATACGCAGTATTTT.

This clone appeared once. Here the CDR3 reads CASSQDGDYSEAFF. In DNA, the CDR3 is TGCGCCAGCAGCCAAGATGGGGACTACTCTGAAGCTTTCTTT. The V gene is TRBV4-3, the J gene TRBJ1-1; possibly TRBD1 for D (5 bases). CDR1 and CDR2 from the germline V gene are LGHNA and YSLEER. V lost 0 bases, J lost 6 bases, and 11 bases lay in between. The CDR3 contains 14 residues.

The rearrangement links TRBV6-4 to TRBJ1-2, with D tentatively TRBD1 (6 bases). The CDR3 totals 15 residues. Deletions cut 6 bases from V and 4 bases from J, with 18 bases between. Germline V gene data show CDR1 as MRHNA and CDR2 as SNTAGT. The CDR3 reads CASSPNTDRFYGYTF. The CDR3 nucleotides read TGTGCCAGCAGCCCTAACACGGACAGATTCTATGGCTACACCTTC.

The V and J genes are TRBV5-4 and TRBJ2-1, with TRBD2 matching over 10 bases. This CDR3 region has 15 residues. The germline V gene has CDR1 SGHNT and CDR2 YYREEE (reference sequence). With 4 bases clipped from V and 7 bases from J, the junction kept 8 bases outside the gene matches. The CDR3, as DNA: TGTGCCAGCAGCCTGGAGCGGGGGGGCCTAAATGAGCAGTTCTTC. It encodes CASSLERGGLNEQFF.

This sequence joins TRBV27 and TRBJ2-5, with 8 bases lining up with TRBD2. The CDR3 spans 18 residues. With V trimmed by 1 base and J by 5 bases, 15 bases remained unmatched. CDR1 and CDR2 (germline): MNHEY, SMNVEV (reference sequence). The CDR3 nucleotides are TGTGCCAGCAGTTTATTTTATTCCGGGGGGGGGCCGGGTGAGACCCAGTACTTC. Translated: CASSLFYSGGGPGETQYF.

V is TRBV28 and J is TRBJ2-7; D possibly corresponds to TRBD2 (6 bases). CDR1 and CDR2 (germline): MDHEN, SYDVKM. V lost 9 bases, J lost 7 bases, and 19 bases lay in between. CDR3 length: 13 amino acids. The CDR3 region is CASTGTPVLEQYF. The DNA of the CDR3 is TGTGCCAGTACCGGGACTCCGGTATTGGAGCAGTACTTC.

The chain employs TRBV6-5 and TRBJ2-7, with no clear D. Between the trimmed V and J ends, which lost 7 bases and 0 bases, there was a span of 13 bases. Germline CDR1 is MNHEY and CDR2 is SVGAGI. This CDR3 has 14 amino acids. The CDR3 here is CASKPVHSSYEQYV. CDR3 DNA: TGTGCCAGCAAACCAGTCCACAGCTCCTACGAGCAGTACGTC.

This clone was picked up one time. The junction departs from germline at one end; a sequencing error may be responsible. The chain has TRBV19 and TRBJ2-3, with a possible D match to TRBD2 (7 bases). In germline, CDR1 is LNHDA, CDR2 SQIVND (reference sequence). The CDR3 is 13 amino acids. CDR3 loop: CASSLEGGGGGSF. Written as DNA, the CDR3 is TGTGCCAGTAGTCTCGAAGGGGGGGGTGGAGGATCTTTT.

This chain uses TRBV21-1 with TRBJ1-4; the D call TRBD1 from the table was never checked on the DNA. TRBV21-1 is assigned pseudogene status. This CDR3 comprises 19 residues. The CDR3 protein is CASSKDLEGRPRGYEKLFF. The DNA for the CDR3 is TGTGCCAGCAGCAAAGACCTCGAGGGCCGCCCCAGGGGGTATGAAAAACTGTTTTTT.

V usage is TRBV12-3 or TRBV12-4 and J usage is TRBJ1-3; D is perhaps TRBD1 (5 bases). V lost 6 bases to trimming and J lost 2 bases, with 8 bases between them. The CDR3 length is 13 residues. The CDR3 DNA is TGTGCCAGCAGCTTGACAGCTGGAAACACCATATATTTT. This encodes CASSLTAGNTIYF.

The J gene is TRBJ1-1, the V gene TRBV6-6; no clear D. The germline gives CDR1 MNHNY, CDR2 SVGAGI (reference sequence). The ends were cut back, 2 bases at V and 4 bases at J, with 14 bases in the middle. This CDR3 is built from 15 residues. CDR3 loop: CASSYPSRGTTEAFF. For the CDR3, the DNA is TGTGCCAGCAGTTACCCCAGCAGAGGAACCACTGAAGCTTTCTTT.

The chain recombines TRBV9 with TRBJ2-3, with D possibly matching TRBD1 (5 bases). Germline CDR1 is SGDLS and CDR2 is YYNGEE. V lost 1 base, J lost 5 bases, and 14 bases lay in between. CDR3 length: 15 residues. The CDR3 nucleotides read TGTGCCAGCAGCGTACAGACAGCGCCTCGAGATACGCAGTATTTT. It translates to CASSVQTAPRDTQYF.

This clone is a singleton in its sample. The chain links TRBV18 to TRBJ2-1; TRBD2 matches 7 bases. This CDR3 region has 14 residues. V was pared by 6 bases and J by 6 bases, with 8 bases of the junction left unmatched. Germline CDR1 KGHSH, CDR2 LQKENI. CDR3 DNA sequence: TGTGCCAGCTCCCTTGGAGGGAGGGTCAATGAGCAGTTCTTC. Protein: CASSLGGRVNEQFF.

This chain uses TRBV3-1 (or the pseudogene TRBV3-2) with TRBJ2-1; TRBD2 is a possible D gene (5 bases). Trimming cost V 2 bases and J 7 bases, with 6 bases left between them. The CDR3 is 12 amino acids. Per the germline V gene, CDR1 is LGHDT and CDR2 is YNNKEL (reference sequence). The CDR3 sequence is CASSQTRNEQFF. The CDR3 bases are TGTGCCAGCAGCCAAACTAGGAATGAGCAGTTCTTC.

This clone was seen just once. The chain recombines TRBV11-3 with TRBJ1-1; 9 bases are a match to TRBD1. Germline V gene data show CDR1 as SGHNT and CDR2 as YENEEA. J was trimmed by 9 bases and V by 5 bases; bases with no gene match: 10. CDR3 length: 14 residues. CDR3 loop: CASSHPGQGRKAFF. As DNA, the CDR3 is TGTGCCAGCAGCCACCCGGGACAGGGAAGGAAAGCTTTCTTT.

The V call is TRBV7-2, the J call TRBJ1-1; D call uncertain. The CDR3 is made up of 15 amino acids. V was shortened by 0 bases and J by 0 bases, with 8 bases between the two germline ends. CDR1 SGHTA and CDR2 FQGNSA come from the germline V gene. In DNA form, the CDR3 reads TGTGCCAGCAGCTTAGCCATAGGAGTGAACACTGAAGCTTTCTTT. Translated: CASSLAIGVNTEAFF.

The chain employs TRBV6-2 or TRBV6-3 and TRBJ2-7; 13 bases are shared with TRBD2. V lost 5 bases and J lost 4; bases outside the gene matches: 8. CDR3 size: 16 residues. Per germline, CDR1 MNHEY and CDR2 SVGEGT. Here the CDR3 DNA reads TGTGCCAGCAGTGACCGACTAGCGGGAGGACGGTACGAGCAGTACGTC. Translating it yields CASSDRLAGGRYEQYV.

The chain joins TRBV27 to TRBJ2-1, with TRBD2 matching 7 bases. The CDR3 totals 16 residues. V lost 5 bases and J lost 5; bases outside the gene matches: 12. Germline assignment: CDR1 MNHEY and CDR2 SMNVEV (reference sequence). CDR3 region: CASSHKVVSGHNEQFF. Written as DNA, the CDR3 is TGTGCCAGCAGTCACAAGGTGGTTAGCGGGCACAATGAGCAGTTCTTC.